One sample yielded the 26 T cell receptor beta chains listed below, sequenced in a study of beta chain features in type 1 diabetes. Whole-study findings and limits: Within each of all four CD4+ subsets, Type 1 diabetes patients had TCRB CDR3s that were moderately but significantly shorter.

Sequenced material consisted of expressed TCRB transcripts (all of the isolated RNA was reverse transcribed). Here immunoSEQ multiplex PCR was the method, and the copy in TCRdb shows in-frame clones only, minus some. The table lists about 120,000 clones, around a sixth of them singletons. These receptors are not linked to any known antigen. Sequenced sample: central memory CD4+ T cells from blood. The receptors shown here come from a young man with type 1 diabetes.

This chain links TRBV5-1 with TRBJ2-3; TRBD1 agrees at 7 bases. From germline, CDR1 is SGHRS and CDR2 YFSETQ. CDR3 length equals 13 residues. With V trimmed by 3 bases and J by 6 bases, 4 bases remained unmatched. CDR3 residues: CASSWGTADTQYF. DNA of the CDR3: TGCGCCAGCAGCTGGGGGACAGCCGATACGCAGTATTTT.

Only a few counts were recorded for this clone. V is TRBV10-3 and J is TRBJ2-7, with a possible D match to TRBD1 (5 bases). Germline lookup yields CDR1 ENHRY and CDR2 SYGVKD. Deletions cut 6 bases from V and 4 bases from J, with 19 bases between. This CDR3 spans 15 amino acids. The CDR3: CAISPGGAQGYEQYF. For the CDR3, the DNA is TGTGCCATCAGCCCGGGTGGAGCCCAGGGTTACGAGCAGTACTTC.

This clone was counted a few times. This chain links TRBV6-1 with TRBJ2-1, with unresolved D. This CDR3 is built from 14 residues. V lost 4 bases and J 5 bases, leaving 12 bases between the germline ends. Germline assignment: CDR1 MNHNS and CDR2 SASEGT. CDR3 region: CASSVYLIDNEQFF. The CDR3 coding sequence is TGTGCCAGCAGTGTGTATCTAATAGACAATGAGCAGTTCTTC.

The rearrangement uses TRBV11-2 and TRBJ2-2, with 7 bases fitting TRBD2. This CDR3 is 15 amino acids long. V lost 8 bases to trimming and J lost 1 base; unmatched junction nucleotides: 7. CDR1 SGHAT and CDR2 FQNNGV come from the germline V gene. The CDR3 nucleotides are TGTGCCAGCGGGCGGGCTAGCGGGAACACCGGGGAGCTGTTTTTT. Translation gives CASGRASGNTGELFF.

The genes are TRBV4-1 and TRBJ1-5; 7 positions match TRBD1. Germline loops: CDR1 MGHRA, CDR2 YSYEKL. This CDR3 has 16 residues. The V segment lost 0 bases and the J segment 2 bases; nucleotides outside the gene matches: 4. The CDR3 DNA is TGCGCCAGCAGCCAAGATTCAGGGGGGGGCAATCAGCCCCAGCATTTT. Protein: CASSQDSGGGNQPQHF.

The V and J genes are TRBV16 and TRBJ1-1; 7 nucleotides agree with TRBD1. Germline V lookup: CDR1 KGHSY, CDR2 FQNENV. The CDR3 consists of 13 residues. Losses at the gene ends were 4 bases for V and 2 bases for J; bases not matched to a gene: 1. CDR3 residues: CASSRQGNTEAFF. The DNA of the CDR3 is TGTGCCAGCAGCCGACAGGGCAACACTGAAGCTTTCTTT.

This clone was observed at least ten times. The DNA for the CDR3 is TGTGCCAGCTCACCTCGCTCTGACAGCTCCTACGAGCAGTACTTC. It encodes CASSPRSDSSYEQYF. This chain joins TRBV18 and TRBJ2-7; D perhaps matches TRBD1 (5 bases). Germline V gene data show CDR1 as KGHSH and CDR2 as LQKENI. V dropped 3 bases and J dropped 0 bases, with 12 bases sitting between them. CDR3 length equals 15 residues.

The chain couples TRBV29-1 to TRBJ2-3, with a possible D match to TRBD1 (5 bases). CDR1 is SQVTM, CDR2 ANQGSEA, per germline. Deletions cut 4 bases from V and 0 bases from J, with 11 bases between. The CDR3 loop spans 14 amino acids. CDR3 protein: CSVGGGSSTDTQYF. Here the CDR3 DNA reads TGCAGCGTTGGGGGCGGCTCTAGCACAGATACGCAGTATTTT.

There are a few counts of this clone. The chain combines TRBV7-9 with TRBJ1-2; D not resolved. Germline V lookup: CDR1 SEHNR, CDR2 FQNEAQ (reference sequence). Trimming removed 1 base at V and 14 bases at J, with 17 bases between. CDR3 length equals 13 residues. The DNA for the CDR3 is TGTGCCAGCAGCTTAGAACCCAGGAGTACACGGACCTTC. Translated, it gives CASSLEPRSTRTF.

This clone turned up a few times. V gene TRBV18 combines with J gene TRBJ2-6; D call uncertain. Germline loops: CDR1 KGHSH, CDR2 LQKENI. The CDR3 length is 17 residues. With 2 bases removed from V and 3 bases from J, the gap between germline ends came to 14 bases. This CDR3 is CASSPVRPPHGANVLTF. DNA of the CDR3: TGTGCCAGCTCACCAGTCAGGCCACCTCATGGGGCCAACGTCCTGACTTTC. Drawing the rest from reference TRBV18 and TRBJ2-6, the complete variable domain is NAGVMQNPRHLVRRRGQEARLRCSPMKGHSHVYWYRQLPEEGLKFMVYLQKENIIDESGMPKERFSAEFPKEGPSILRIQQVVRGDSAAYFCASSPVRPPHGANVLTFGAGSRLTVL.

CDR3 region: CASNPRGTGELFF. In DNA form, the CDR3 reads TGTGCCAGCAATCCCCGGGGAACCGGGGAGCTGTTTTTT. The rearrangement links TRBV2 to TRBJ2-2, with D possibly matching TRBD2 (5 bases). Germline V gene lookup returns CDR1 SNHLY and CDR2 FYNNEI. There are 13 residues in the CDR3. Trimming cost V 7 bases and J 5 bases, with 11 bases left between them. Looking up the rest from reference TRBV2 and TRBJ2-2 gives the full variable domain: EPEVTQTPSHQVTQMGQEVILRCVPISNHLYFYWYRQILGQKVEFLVSFYNNEISEKSEIFDDQFSVERPDGSNFTLKIRSTKLEDSAMYFCASNPRGTGELFFGEGSRLTVL.

The V and J genes are TRBV10-3 and TRBJ2-1, with 9 bases fitting TRBD1. CDR1 ENHRY and CDR2 SYGVKD come from the germline V gene. The trim removed 7 bases at V and 5 bases at J, leaving 3 bases unmatched. This CDR3 spans 13 amino acids. CDR3 sequence reads: CAITGTGNNEQFF. DNA for the CDR3: TGTGCCATCACCGGGACAGGGAACAATGAGCAGTTCTTC.

A word on this clone: A read error may account for a junction end that differs from germline. The rearrangement joins TRBV29-1 to TRBJ2-1; D may be TRBD2 (5 bases). This CDR3 has 13 amino acids. The germline V gene encodes CDR1 SQVTM and CDR2 ANQGSEA. The CDR3 nucleotides are TGCATCGTTGGTACTAGGAAGGACAATGAGCAGTTCTTC. Protein product: CIVGTRKDNEQFF.

The gene calls are TRBV7-2 and TRBJ2-1, with D tentatively TRBD1 or TRBD2 (5 bases each). CDR3 size: 16 residues. The V end lost 6 bases, the J end lost 0 bases, and 15 bases lay between the germline ends. The germline CDR1 and CDR2 sequences are SGHTA and FQGNSA. The CDR3 is CASSTAGASSYNEQFF. The CDR3 nucleotides are TGTGCCAGCAGTACCGCCGGGGCGAGCTCCTACAATGAGCAGTTCTTC.

The V gene is TRBV2, the J gene TRBJ2-5; D is unclear. The ends were cut back, 2 bases at V and 2 bases at J, with 3 bases in the middle. Germline CDR1 is SNHLY and CDR2 is FYNNEI. This CDR3 comprises 12 residues. CDR3 in DNA: TGTGCCAGCAGTGAACTGCAAGAGACCCAGTACTTC. This codes for CASSELQETQYF.

The chain uses TRBV10-3 and TRBJ2-7, with D perhaps TRBD1 (5 bases). The germline V gene has CDR1 ENHRY and CDR2 SYGVKD. V was pared by 4 bases and J by 4 bases, with 20 bases between. There are 16 residues in the CDR3. Here the CDR3 DNA reads TGTGCCATCAGTGGATACGAGACAGCAAATGGTTACGAGCAGTACTTC. Translated: CAISGYETANGYEQYF.

V gene TRBV18 combines with J gene TRBJ2-5, with D possibly being TRBD2 (6 bases). V was cut by 3 bases and J by 2 bases, with 10 bases left in between. CDR1 and CDR2 from the germline V gene are KGHSH and LQKENI. This CDR3 contains 14 residues. The CDR3 nucleotides are TGTGCCAGCTCACCTTCCCGGGAGCAAGAGACCCAGTACTTC. It specifies CASSPSREQETQYF.

V gene TRBV7-3 combines with J gene TRBJ2-1; 13 positions match TRBD2. Germline-derived CDR1 and CDR2 are SGHTA and FQGTGA. The V segment lost 6 bases and the J segment 4 bases; nucleotides outside the gene matches: 6. There are 16 residues in the CDR3. The CDR3 protein is CASRRRLAGGYNEQFF. The CDR3 DNA reads TGTGCCAGCAGGCGCAGACTAGCGGGAGGATACAATGAGCAGTTCTTC.

The rearrangement links TRBV28 to TRBJ2-7; 8 positions agree with TRBD1. The CDR3 totals 15 residues. Germline V gene lookup returns CDR1 MDHEN and CDR2 SYDVKM. The V gene end was trimmed by 8 bases and the J gene end by 0 bases; junction bases not matched to a gene: 9. The CDR3 bases are TGTGCCAGCGGTACCCCGGACAGGGTCTCCTACGAGCAGTACTTC. Residues: CASGTPDRVSYEQYF. Using reference TRBV28 and TRBJ2-7 for the parts outside the CDR3, the full variable domain is DVKVTQSSRYLVKRTGEKVFLECVQDMDHENMFWYRQDPGLGLRLIYFSYDVKMKEKGDIPEGYSVSREKKERFSLILESASTNQTSMYLCASGTPDRVSYEQYFGPGTRLTVT.

The chain combines TRBV6-6 with TRBJ1-1; 7 nucleotides agree with TRBD1. Germline V lookup: CDR1 MNHNY, CDR2 SVGAGI (reference sequence). J was trimmed by 12 bases and V by 6 bases; bases with no gene match: 10. The CDR3 consists of 12 residues. CDR3 bases: TGTGCCAGCAGCCTAGATGGGACAGTCTCTTTCTTT. Encoded protein: CASSLDGTVSFF.

This chain connects TRBV7-2 to TRBJ1-5, with D maybe TRBD1 (6 bases). The V gene's germline CDR1 is SGHTA and CDR2 FQGNSA. Trimming cost V 4 bases and J 0 bases, with 10 bases left between them. The CDR3 length is 15 residues. The CDR3 protein is CASSSRGLSNQPQHF. Here the CDR3 DNA reads TGTGCCAGCAGCTCCAGGGGTCTTAGCAATCAGCCCCAGCATTTT.

Note on this clone: The junction shows a germline mismatch at one end, possibly a read error. This sequence joins TRBV7-7 and TRBJ2-5, with TRBD2 matching 7 bases. Germline lookup yields CDR1 SSHAT and CDR2 FNYEAQ (reference sequence). CDR3 length: 13 residues. The CDR3, as DNA: TGTGCTAGCAGCCCGGGGGGCCAAGAGACCCAGTACTTC. Residues: CASSPGGQETQYF.

V and J are TRBV20-1 and TRBJ1-2; the D gene is possibly TRBD1 (5 bases). Trimming took off 6 bases at V and 4 bases at J, with 9 bases between the two ends. The length of the CDR3 is 11 residues. The germline V gene encodes CDR1 DFQATT and CDR2 SNEGSKA (reference sequence). DNA of the CDR3: TGCAGTGCAGAGGGGCTCTATGGCTACACCTTC. Translation gives CSAEGLYGYTF.

The rearrangement links TRBV5-1 to TRBJ1-1, with 7 nucleotides matching TRBD1. CDR1 is SGHRS and CDR2 is YFSETQ in the germline V gene. This CDR3 is built from 15 residues. The V gene end was trimmed by 4 bases and the J gene end by 3 bases; junction bases not matched to a gene: 9. The CDR3 DNA sequence: TGCGCCAGCAGCAGCCGGACAGGCTCCTACACTGAAGCTTTCTTT. Residues: CASSSRTGSYTEAFF.

This clone appeared a few times. This sequence joins TRBV29-1 and TRBJ2-5; D is unclear. The CDR3 has 13 amino acids. The V gene lost 5 bases and the J gene lost 2 bases, with 12 bases spanning the gap. The germline gives CDR1 SQVTM, CDR2 ANQGSEA. This CDR3 is CSVLGHLQETQYF. CDR3 DNA: TGCAGCGTTTTGGGCCATCTACAAGAGACCCAGTACTTC.

This clone has only a few counts. The chain employs TRBV5-1 and TRBJ1-6, with 10 bases aligning to TRBD1. J lost 8 bases, V lost 4 bases, and 3 bases had no gene match. The CDR3 is 14 residues long. The germline V gene has CDR1 SGHRS and CDR2 YFSETQ. The CDR3 here is CASSQGQGDSPLHF. In nucleotides, the CDR3 is TGCGCCAGCAGCCAAGGACAGGGGGATTCACCCCTCCACTTT. Based on the CDR3 plus reference TRBV5-1 and TRBJ1-6, the full variable domain is KAGVTQTPRYLIKTRGQQVTLSCSPISGHRSVSWYQQTPGQGLQFLFEYFSETQRNKGNFPGRFSGRQFSNSRSEMNVSTLELGDSALYLCASSQGQGDSPLHFGNGTRLTVT.